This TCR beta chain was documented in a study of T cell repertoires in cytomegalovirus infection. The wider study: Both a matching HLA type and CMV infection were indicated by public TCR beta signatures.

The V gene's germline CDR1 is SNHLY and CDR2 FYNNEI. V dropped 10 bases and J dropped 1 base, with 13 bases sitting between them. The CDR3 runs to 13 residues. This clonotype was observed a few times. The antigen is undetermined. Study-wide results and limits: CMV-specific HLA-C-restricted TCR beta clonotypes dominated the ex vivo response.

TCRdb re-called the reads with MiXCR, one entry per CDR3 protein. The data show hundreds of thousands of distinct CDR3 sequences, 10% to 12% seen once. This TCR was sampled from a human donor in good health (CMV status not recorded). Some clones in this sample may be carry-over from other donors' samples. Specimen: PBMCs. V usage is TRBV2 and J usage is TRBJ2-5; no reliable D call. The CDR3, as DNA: TGTGCCACCAAAGGAAATTCCCAAGAGACCCAGTACTTC. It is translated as CATKGNSQETQYF.